This T cell receptor (beta chain) was recorded in a study of blood T cell repertoires in COVID-19. Whole-study context: Acute-phase and convalescent COVID-19 samples originated in the United States, Italy and Spain. PBMCs, B-cell-depleted T cells, or T cells were the source of the cDNA or gDNA that made up the material.

Many counts were recorded for this clone. Germline V gives CDR1 SEHNR, CDR2 FQNEAQ (reference sequence). V gave up 5 bases and J gave up 0 bases, with 14 bases separating them. This CDR3 is built from 15 residues. Per the study methods: Reference gene primers were amplified, and this amplification served to estimate nucleated cell counts. TCRdb's table, derived via immunoSEQ multiplex PCR, lists solely in-frame clones and lacks some. The V and J calls and clone size come from that table; D and trimming were worked out from the DNA. The sample has approximately 300,000 clones, roughly 87% seen once; the top ten hold approximately 2%.

This chain joins TRBV7-9 and TRBJ2-7, with a possible D match to TRBD1 (5 bases). The sequence was collected from a man between 18 and 35 years old with active or convalescent COVID-19. Sequenced material: peripheral blood. This chain's CDR3 is CASSRAQESSYEQYF. CDR3 coding DNA: TGTGCCAGCAGCCGCGCACAGGAAAGCTCCTACGAGCAGTACTTC.